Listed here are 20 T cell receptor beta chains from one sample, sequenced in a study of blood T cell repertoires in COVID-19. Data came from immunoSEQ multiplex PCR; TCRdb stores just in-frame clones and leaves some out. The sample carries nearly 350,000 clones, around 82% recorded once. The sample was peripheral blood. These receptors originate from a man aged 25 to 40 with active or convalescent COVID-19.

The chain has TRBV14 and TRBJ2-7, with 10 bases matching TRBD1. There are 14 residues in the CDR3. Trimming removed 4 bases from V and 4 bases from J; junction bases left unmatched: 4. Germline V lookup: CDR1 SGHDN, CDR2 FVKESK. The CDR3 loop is CASSLGQGGYEQYF. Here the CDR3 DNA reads TGTGCCAGCAGCCTCGGACAGGGGGGGTACGAGCAGTACTTC.

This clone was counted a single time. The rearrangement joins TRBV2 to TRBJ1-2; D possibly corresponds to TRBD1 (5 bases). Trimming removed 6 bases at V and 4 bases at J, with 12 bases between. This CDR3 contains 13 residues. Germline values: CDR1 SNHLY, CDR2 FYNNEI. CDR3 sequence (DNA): TGTGCCAGCAGCGGGGGACGCAGCTATGGCTACACCTTC. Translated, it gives CASSGGRSYGYTF.

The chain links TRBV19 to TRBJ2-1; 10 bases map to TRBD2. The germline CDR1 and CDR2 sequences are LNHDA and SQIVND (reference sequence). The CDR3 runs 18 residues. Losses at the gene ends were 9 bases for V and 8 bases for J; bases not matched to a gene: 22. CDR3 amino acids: CASSRLAGVSQTGDEQFF. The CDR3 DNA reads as TGTGCCAGCAGCCGGCTAGCGGGAGTTTCCCAGACAGGGGATGAGCAGTTCTTC.

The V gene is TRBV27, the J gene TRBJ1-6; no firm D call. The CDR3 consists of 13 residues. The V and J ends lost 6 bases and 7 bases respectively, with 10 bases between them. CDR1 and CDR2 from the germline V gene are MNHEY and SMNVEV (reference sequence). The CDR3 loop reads CASRPGRNSPLHF. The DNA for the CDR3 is TGTGCCAGCAGGCCGGGTAGGAATTCACCCCTCCACTTT.

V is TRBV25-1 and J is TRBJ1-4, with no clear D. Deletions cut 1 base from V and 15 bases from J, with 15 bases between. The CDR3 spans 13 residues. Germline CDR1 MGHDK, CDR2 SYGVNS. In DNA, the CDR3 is TGTGCCAGCAGTGAATGGGCCAGAGGGAGAGTGTTTTTT. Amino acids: CASSEWARGRVFF.

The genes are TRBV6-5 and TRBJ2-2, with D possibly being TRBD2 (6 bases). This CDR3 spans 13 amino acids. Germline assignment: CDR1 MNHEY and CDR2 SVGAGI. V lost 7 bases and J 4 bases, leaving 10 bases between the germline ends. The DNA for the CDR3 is TGTGCCAGCAACGGGCGGGGCACCGGGGAGCTGTTTTTT. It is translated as CASNGRGTGELFF.

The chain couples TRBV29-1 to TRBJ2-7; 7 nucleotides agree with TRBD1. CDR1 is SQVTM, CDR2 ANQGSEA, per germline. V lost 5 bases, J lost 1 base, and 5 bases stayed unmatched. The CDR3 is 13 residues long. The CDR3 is CSVRQGASYEQYF. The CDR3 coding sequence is TGCAGCGTTCGACAGGGCGCGTCCTACGAGCAGTACTTC.

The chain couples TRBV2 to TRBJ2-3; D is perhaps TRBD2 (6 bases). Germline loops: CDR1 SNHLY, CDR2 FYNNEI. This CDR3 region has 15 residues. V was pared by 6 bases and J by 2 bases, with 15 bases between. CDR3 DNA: TGTGCCAGCAGCGCCCCGGGAGCTTACACAGATACGCAGTATTTT. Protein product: CASSAPGAYTDTQYF. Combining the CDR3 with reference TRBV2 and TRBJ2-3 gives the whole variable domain EPEVTQTPSHQVTQMGQEVILRCVPISNHLYFYWYRQILGQKVEFLVSFYNNEISEKSEIFDDQFSVERPDGSNFTLKIRSTKLEDSAMYFCASSAPGAYTDTQYFGPGTRLTVL.

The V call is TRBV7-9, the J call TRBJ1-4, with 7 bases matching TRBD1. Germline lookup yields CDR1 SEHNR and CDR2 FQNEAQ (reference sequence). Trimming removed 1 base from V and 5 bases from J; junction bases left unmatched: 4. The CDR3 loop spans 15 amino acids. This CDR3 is CASSLGGTVNEKLFF. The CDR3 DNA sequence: TGTGCCAGCAGCTTAGGGGGGACAGTCAATGAAAAACTGTTTTTT.

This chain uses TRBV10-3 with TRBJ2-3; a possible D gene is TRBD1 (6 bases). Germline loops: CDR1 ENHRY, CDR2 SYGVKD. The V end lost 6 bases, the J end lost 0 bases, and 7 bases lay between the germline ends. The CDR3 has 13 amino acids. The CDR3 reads CAIRDSSTDTQYF. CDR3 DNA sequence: TGTGCCATCAGGGACAGTAGCACAGATACGCAGTATTTT.

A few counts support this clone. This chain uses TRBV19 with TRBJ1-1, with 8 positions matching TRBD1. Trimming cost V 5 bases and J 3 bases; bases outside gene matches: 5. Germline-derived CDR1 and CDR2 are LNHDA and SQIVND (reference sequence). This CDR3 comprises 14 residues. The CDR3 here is CASSSDREDTEAFF. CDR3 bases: TGTGCCAGTAGTTCGGACAGGGAGGACACTGAAGCTTTCTTT.

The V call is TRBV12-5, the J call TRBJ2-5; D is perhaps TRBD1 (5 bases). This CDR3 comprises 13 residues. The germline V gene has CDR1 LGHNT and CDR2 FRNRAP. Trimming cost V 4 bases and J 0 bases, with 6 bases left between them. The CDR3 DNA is TGTGCTAGTGGTTCAGGGTACCAAGAGACCCAGTACTTC. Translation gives CASGSGYQETQYF.

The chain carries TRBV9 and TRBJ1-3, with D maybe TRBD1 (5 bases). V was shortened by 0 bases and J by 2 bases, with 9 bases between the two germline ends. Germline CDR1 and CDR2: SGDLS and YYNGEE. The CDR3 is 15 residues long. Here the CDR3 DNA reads TGTGCCAGCAGCGTAGCTGGCAGGGCTGGAAACACCATATATTTT. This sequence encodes CASSVAGRAGNTIYF. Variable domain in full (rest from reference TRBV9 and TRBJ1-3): DSGVTQTPKHLITATGQRVTLRCSPRSGDLSVYWYQQSLDQGLQFLIQYYNGEERAKGNILERFSAQQFPDLHSELNLSSLELGDSALYFCASSVAGRAGNTIYFGEGSWLTVV.

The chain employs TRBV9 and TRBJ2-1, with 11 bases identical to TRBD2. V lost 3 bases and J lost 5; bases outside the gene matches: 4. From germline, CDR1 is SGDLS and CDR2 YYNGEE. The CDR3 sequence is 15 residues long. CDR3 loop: CASSGTSGGDNEQFF. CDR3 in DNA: TGTGCCAGCAGCGGAACTAGCGGGGGTGACAATGAGCAGTTCTTC.

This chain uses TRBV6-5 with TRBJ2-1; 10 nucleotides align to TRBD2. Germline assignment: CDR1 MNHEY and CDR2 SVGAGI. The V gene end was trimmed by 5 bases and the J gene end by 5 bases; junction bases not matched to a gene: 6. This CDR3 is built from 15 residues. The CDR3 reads CASSPSGRAHNEQFF. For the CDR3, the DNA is TGTGCCAGCAGTCCCAGCGGGAGGGCCCACAATGAGCAGTTCTTC.

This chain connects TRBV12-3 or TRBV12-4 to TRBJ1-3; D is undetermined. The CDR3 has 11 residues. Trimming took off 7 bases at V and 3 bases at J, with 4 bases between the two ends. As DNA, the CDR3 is TGTGCCAGCACCCTTGGAAACACCATATATTTT. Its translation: CASTLGNTIYF.

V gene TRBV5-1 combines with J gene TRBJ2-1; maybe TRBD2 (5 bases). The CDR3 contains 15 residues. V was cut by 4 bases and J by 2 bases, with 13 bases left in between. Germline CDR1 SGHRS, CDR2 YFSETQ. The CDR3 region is CASSRSGDTYNEQFF. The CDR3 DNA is TGCGCCAGCAGCCGCAGCGGAGATACCTACAATGAGCAGTTCTTC. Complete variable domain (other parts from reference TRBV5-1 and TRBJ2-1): KAGVTQTPRYLIKTRGQQVTLSCSPISGHRSVSWYQQTPGQGLQFLFEYFSETQRNKGNFPGRFSGRQFSNSRSEMNVSTLELGDSALYLCASSRSGDTYNEQFFGPGTRLTVL.

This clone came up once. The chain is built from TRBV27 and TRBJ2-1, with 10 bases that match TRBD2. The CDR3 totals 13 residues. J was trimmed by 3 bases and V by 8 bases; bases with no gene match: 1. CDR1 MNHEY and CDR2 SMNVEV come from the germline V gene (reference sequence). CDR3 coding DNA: TGTGCCAGCCGACTAGCGGGCTACAATGAGCAGTTCTTC. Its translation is CASRLAGYNEQFF.

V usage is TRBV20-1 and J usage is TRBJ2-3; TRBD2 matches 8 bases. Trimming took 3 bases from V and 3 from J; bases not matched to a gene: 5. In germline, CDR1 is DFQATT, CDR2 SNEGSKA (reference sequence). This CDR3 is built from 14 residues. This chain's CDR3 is CSASPGGPTDTQYF. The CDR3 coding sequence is TGCAGTGCTAGTCCGGGGGGGCCGACAGATACGCAGTATTTT.

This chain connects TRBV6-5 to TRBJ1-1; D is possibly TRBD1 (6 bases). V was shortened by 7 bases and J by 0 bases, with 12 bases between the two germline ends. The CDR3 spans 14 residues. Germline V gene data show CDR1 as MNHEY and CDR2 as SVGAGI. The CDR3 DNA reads TGTGCCAGCAACTCCGGACAGATGAACACTGAAGCTTTCTTT. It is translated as CASNSGQMNTEAFF.